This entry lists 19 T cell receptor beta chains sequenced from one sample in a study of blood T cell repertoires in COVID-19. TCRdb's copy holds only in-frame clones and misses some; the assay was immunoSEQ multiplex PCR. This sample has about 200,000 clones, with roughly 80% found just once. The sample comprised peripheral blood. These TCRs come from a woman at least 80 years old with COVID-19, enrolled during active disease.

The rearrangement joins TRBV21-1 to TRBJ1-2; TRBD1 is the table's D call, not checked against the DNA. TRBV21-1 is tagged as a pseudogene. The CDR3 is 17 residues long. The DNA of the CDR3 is TGTGCCAGCAGTTTAACGGACCGGGACAGGGGCAACTATGGCTACACCTTC. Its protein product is CASSLTDRDRGNYGYTF.

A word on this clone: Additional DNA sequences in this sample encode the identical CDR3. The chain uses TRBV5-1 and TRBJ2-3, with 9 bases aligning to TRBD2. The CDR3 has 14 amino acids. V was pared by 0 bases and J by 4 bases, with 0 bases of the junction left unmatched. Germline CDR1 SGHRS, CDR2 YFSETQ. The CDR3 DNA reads TGCGCCAGCAGCTTGGGACTAGCGGCAGATACGCAGTATTTT. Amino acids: CASSLGLAADTQYF.

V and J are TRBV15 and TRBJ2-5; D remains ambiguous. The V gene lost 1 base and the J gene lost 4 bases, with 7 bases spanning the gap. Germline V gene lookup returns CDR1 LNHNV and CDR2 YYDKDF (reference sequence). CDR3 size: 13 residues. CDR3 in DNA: TGTGCCACCAGCAGAGCCCCAGGAGAGACCCAGTACTTC. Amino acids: CATSRAPGETQYF.

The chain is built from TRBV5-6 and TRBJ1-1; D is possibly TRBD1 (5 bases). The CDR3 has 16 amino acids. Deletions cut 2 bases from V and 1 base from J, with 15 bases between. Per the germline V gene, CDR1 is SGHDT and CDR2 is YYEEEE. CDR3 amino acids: CASSFLEGTANTEAFF. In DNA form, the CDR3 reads TGTGCCAGCAGCTTCCTGGAGGGGACGGCGAACACTGAAGCTTTCTTT.

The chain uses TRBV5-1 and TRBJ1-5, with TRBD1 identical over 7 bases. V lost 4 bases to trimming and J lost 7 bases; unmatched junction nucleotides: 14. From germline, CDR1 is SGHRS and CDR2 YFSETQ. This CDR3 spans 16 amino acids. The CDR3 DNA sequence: TGCGCCAGCAGCCCGGGCGCAGGGGGGAAAGAACAGCCCCAGCATTTT. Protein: CASSPGAGGKEQPQHF.

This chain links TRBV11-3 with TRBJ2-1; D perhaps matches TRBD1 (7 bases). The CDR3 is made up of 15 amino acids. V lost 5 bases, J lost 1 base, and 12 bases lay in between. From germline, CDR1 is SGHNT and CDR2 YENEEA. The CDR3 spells CASSAGGRSYNEQFF. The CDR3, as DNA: TGTGCCAGCAGCGCAGGGGGGCGGTCCTACAATGAGCAGTTCTTC.

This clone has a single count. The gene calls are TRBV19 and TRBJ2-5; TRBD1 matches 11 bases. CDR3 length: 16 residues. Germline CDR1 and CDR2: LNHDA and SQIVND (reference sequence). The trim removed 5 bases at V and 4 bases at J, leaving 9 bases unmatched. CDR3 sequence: CASSVTGTGGTETQYF. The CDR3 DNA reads TGTGCCAGTAGTGTTACCGGGACAGGGGGAACAGAGACCCAGTACTTC.

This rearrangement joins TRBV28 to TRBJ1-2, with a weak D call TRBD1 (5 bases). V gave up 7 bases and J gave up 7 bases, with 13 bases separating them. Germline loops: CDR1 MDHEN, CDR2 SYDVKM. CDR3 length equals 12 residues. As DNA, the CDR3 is TGTGCCAGCATCCCCGGGGGGGGTGGCTACACCTTC. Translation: CASIPGGGGYTF.

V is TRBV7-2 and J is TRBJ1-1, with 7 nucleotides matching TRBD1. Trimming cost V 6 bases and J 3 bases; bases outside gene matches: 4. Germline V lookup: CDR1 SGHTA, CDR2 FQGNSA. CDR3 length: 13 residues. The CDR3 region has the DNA TGTGCCAGCAGGTCCCAGGGGGACACTGAAGCTTTCTTT. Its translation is CASRSQGDTEAFF.

For the CDR3, the DNA is TGTGCCAGCCGACCGAAAACAGGGAAAGGCGATCAGCCCCAGCATTTT. Protein sequence: CASRPKTGKGDQPQHF. The V and J genes are TRBV19 and TRBJ1-5, with D possibly TRBD1 on 6 matching bases. Germline V CDR1 and CDR2: LNHDA, SQIVND (reference sequence). The germline V and J ends were trimmed by 9 bases and 5 bases, with 23 bases remaining between them. The CDR3 is 16 residues long. Based on the CDR3 plus reference TRBV19 and TRBJ1-5, the full variable domain is DGGITQSPKYLFRKEGQNVTLSCEQNLNHDAMYWYRQDPGQGLRLIYYSQIVNDFQKGDIAEGYSVSREKKESFPLTVTSAQKNPTAFYLCASRPKTGKGDQPQHFGDGTRLSIL.

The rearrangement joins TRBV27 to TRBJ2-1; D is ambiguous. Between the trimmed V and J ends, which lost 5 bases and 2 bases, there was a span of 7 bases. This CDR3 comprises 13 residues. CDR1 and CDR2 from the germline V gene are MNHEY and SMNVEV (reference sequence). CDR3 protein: CASSRFPYNEQFF. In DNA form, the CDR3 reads TGTGCCAGCAGTCGGTTTCCCTACAATGAGCAGTTCTTC.

The chain's CDR3 is CASSYAGGSNQPQHF. The CDR3 coding sequence is TGTGCCAGCAGTTATGCGGGGGGGAGCAATCAGCCCCAGCATTTT. The genes are TRBV6-2 or TRBV6-3 and TRBJ1-5, with D possibly matching TRBD1 (5 bases). Germline V gene lookup returns CDR1 MNHEY and CDR2 SVGEGT. V dropped 3 bases and J dropped 1 base, with 10 bases sitting between them. The CDR3 runs 15 residues.

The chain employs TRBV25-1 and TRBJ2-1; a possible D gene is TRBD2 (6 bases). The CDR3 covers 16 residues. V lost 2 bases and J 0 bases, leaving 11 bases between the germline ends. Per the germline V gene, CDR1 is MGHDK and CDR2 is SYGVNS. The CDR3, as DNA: TGTGCCAGCAGTGAAGCTCGGGGGAGCTCCTACAATGAGCAGTTCTTC. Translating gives CASSEARGSSYNEQFF.

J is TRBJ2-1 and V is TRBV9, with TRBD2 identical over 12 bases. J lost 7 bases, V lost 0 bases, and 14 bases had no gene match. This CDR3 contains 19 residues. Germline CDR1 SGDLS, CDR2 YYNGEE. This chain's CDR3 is CASSVGLASGRAWKNEQFF. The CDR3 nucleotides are TGTGCCAGCAGCGTAGGGTTAGCTAGCGGGAGGGCTTGGAAGAATGAGCAGTTCTTC.

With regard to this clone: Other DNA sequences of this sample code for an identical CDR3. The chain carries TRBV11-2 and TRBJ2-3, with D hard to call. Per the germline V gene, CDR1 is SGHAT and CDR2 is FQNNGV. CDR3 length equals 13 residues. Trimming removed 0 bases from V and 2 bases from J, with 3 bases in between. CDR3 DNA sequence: TGTGCCAGCAGCTTAGACCTCACAGATACGCAGTATTTT. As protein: CASSLDLTDTQYF.

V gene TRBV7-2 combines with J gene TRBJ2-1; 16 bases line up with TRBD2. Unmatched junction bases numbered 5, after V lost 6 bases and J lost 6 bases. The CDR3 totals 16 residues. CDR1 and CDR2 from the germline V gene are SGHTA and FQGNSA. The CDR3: CASSSGLAGGVNEQFF. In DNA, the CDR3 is TGTGCCAGCAGTTCGGGACTAGCGGGAGGGGTCAATGAGCAGTTCTTC.

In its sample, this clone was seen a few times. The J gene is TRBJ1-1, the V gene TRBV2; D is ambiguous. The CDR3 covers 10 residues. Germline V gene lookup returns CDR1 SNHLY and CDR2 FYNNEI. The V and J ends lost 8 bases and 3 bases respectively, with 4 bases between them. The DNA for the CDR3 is TGTGCCAGCGAGTACACTGAAGCTTTCTTT. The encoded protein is CASEYTEAFF.

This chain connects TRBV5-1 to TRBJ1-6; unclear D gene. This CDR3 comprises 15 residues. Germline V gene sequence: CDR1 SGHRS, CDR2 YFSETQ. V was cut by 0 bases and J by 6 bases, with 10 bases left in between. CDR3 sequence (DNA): TGCGCCAGCAGCTTGGATTGGTCGGGTAATTCACCCCTCCACTTT. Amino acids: CASSLDWSGNSPLHF.

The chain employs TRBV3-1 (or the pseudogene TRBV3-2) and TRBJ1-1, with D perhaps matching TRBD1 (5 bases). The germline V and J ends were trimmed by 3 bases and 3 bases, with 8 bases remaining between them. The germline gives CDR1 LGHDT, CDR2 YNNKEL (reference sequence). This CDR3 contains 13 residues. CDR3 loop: CASSQTEHTEAFF. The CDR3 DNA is TGTGCCAGCAGCCAGACAGAGCACACTGAAGCTTTCTTT.